Below are 23 T cell receptor beta chains sequenced from a single sample in a study. TCRdb reprocessed the 5' RACE reads with MiXCR, giving one entry per CDR3 protein. The data contain roughly 45,000 distinct CDR3 sequences, around 20% of them singletons. Cells sorted as Tregs were CD4+, CD25+ and CD127-/low. Sample: Tregs sorted from blood. Receptor source: a female donor with breast cancer.

This clonotype was detected only a few times. The chain joins TRBV20-1 to TRBJ1-6, with 9 bases matching TRBD1. CDR3 length: 15 amino acids. With V trimmed by 3 bases and J by 13 bases, 13 bases remained unmatched. Per the germline V gene, CDR1 is DFQATT and CDR2 is SNEGSKA (reference sequence). CDR3 in amino acids: CSARAVGQGQAPLHF. CDR3 nucleotide sequence: TGCAGTGCTAGGGCCGTGGGACAGGGCCAGGCCCCCCTCCACTTT.

This clonotype was detected a few times. The chain has TRBV12-3 or TRBV12-4 and TRBJ1-5, with no clear D. CDR3 length: 13 residues. V was clipped by 4 bases and J by 4 bases, with 8 bases between them. The CDR3 spells CASSWAPNQPQHF. The CDR3 DNA reads TGTGCCAGCAGTTGGGCCCCTAATCAGCCCCAGCATTTT.

The rearrangement links TRBV10-3 to TRBJ2-4; TRBD2 aligns across 8 bases. Losses at the gene ends were 3 bases for V and 9 bases for J; bases not matched to a gene: 16. CDR1 is ENHRY, CDR2 SYGVKD, per germline. This CDR3 contains 17 residues. In nucleotides, the CDR3 is TGTGCCATCAGTGAATCAGTAGCGGGACCTTCAGGTGGCATTCAGTACTTC. It yields the protein CAISESVAGPSGGIQYF.

The J gene is TRBJ2-1, the V gene TRBV7-2; D possibly corresponds to TRBD2 (6 bases). Germline V CDR1 and CDR2: SGHTA, FQGNSA. Trimming left V 3 bases short and J 9 bases short, with 18 bases between. This CDR3 spans 15 amino acids. CDR3 DNA sequence: TGTGCCAGCAGCTTCGGGGACTTGCTGCCCCCTGAGCAGTTCTTC. Protein: CASSFGDLLPPEQFF.

Comments on this clonotype: This may arise from a read error, as a much more abundant clone is one base away. This sequence joins TRBV21-1 and TRBJ2-7; the D call in the table, TRBD1, was not verified against the DNA. TRBV21-1 is recorded as a pseudogene. The CDR3 totals 15 residues. CDR3 protein: CASSIGQGFLYEQYV. CDR3 in DNA: TGTGCCAGCAGCATCGGACAGGGGTTCCTCTACGAGCAGTACGTC.

This clonotype was found many times. This chain joins TRBV28 and TRBJ1-2; a weak D match, TRBD1 (5 bases). CDR3 length: 14 residues. CDR1 MDHEN and CDR2 SYDVKM come from the germline V gene. V lost 6 bases and J 7 bases, leaving 18 bases between the germline ends. The CDR3 protein is CASSPQFWGIGYTF. DNA for the CDR3: TGTGCCAGCAGCCCCCAGTTTTGGGGGATTGGCTACACCTTC.

This rearrangement joins TRBV3-1 to TRBJ2-5, with unresolved D. Per germline, CDR1 LGHDT and CDR2 YNNKEL (reference sequence). V lost 6 bases and J 4 bases, leaving 6 bases between the germline ends. This CDR3 has 11 residues. The CDR3 DNA reads TGTGCCAGCAGGAGTGCAGAGACCCAGTACTTC. This codes for CASRSAETQYF.

The chain joins TRBV4-3 to TRBJ2-1; D ambiguous. Germline CDR1 is LGHNA and CDR2 is YSLEER. Deletions cut 1 base from V and 0 bases from J, with 7 bases between. CDR3 length equals 15 residues. The CDR3 sequence is CASSQGEVSYNEQFF. The CDR3 DNA reads as TGCGCCAGCAGCCAAGGAGAAGTCTCCTACAATGAGCAGTTCTTC.

This clonotype was counted at least ten times. The chain combines TRBV4-1 with TRBJ2-1; the D gene could be TRBD1 or TRBD2 (5 bases each). The CDR3 has 13 amino acids. Germline-derived CDR1 and CDR2 are MGHRA and YSYEKL. Between the trimmed V and J ends, which lost 1 base and 14 bases, there was a span of 15 bases. The DNA for the CDR3 is TGCGCCAGCAGCCAAGTGGGGACGGCCCTCGAGTTCTTC. Translated: CASSQVGTALEFF.

V and J are TRBV27 and TRBJ1-2, with D uncertain. The CDR3 extends over 15 amino acids. The V end lost 0 bases, the J end lost 0 bases, and 8 bases lay between the germline ends. In germline, CDR1 is MNHEY, CDR2 SMNVEV (reference sequence). The CDR3 protein is CASSLSARSNYGYTF. The CDR3 DNA reads as TGTGCCAGCAGTTTATCAGCCAGATCTAACTATGGCTACACCTTC.

This clonotype was seen a few times. The chain uses TRBV6-5 and TRBJ1-2; 7 positions agree with TRBD1. The CDR3 consists of 16 residues. V shed 4 bases, J shed 11 bases, and the junction held 19 bases outside the gene matches. CDR1 is MNHEY, CDR2 SVGAGI, per germline. In DNA, the CDR3 is TGTGCCAGCAGTTCCTCGCCGACAGGGTCGGTCGGGCGGTACACCTTC. It specifies CASSSSPTGSVGRYTF.

Ten or more counts support this clonotype. The V call is TRBV7-2, the J call TRBJ2-7; tentative D call: TRBD2 (5 bases). V was pared by 0 bases and J by 5 bases, with 11 bases between. Germline assignment: CDR1 SGHTA and CDR2 FQGNSA. This CDR3 is 14 amino acids long. The CDR3, as DNA: TGTGCCAGCAGCTTAGCGAGGGTAGCCCACGAGCAGTACTTC. Protein sequence: CASSLARVAHEQYF.

This clonotype was picked up a small number of times. This chain connects TRBV7-9 to TRBJ2-2; TRBD1 agrees at 7 bases. Germline CDR1 SEHNR, CDR2 FQNEAQ (reference sequence). The V and J ends lost 5 bases and 4 bases, in that order; junction bases with no gene match: 10. The CDR3 spans 16 residues. The CDR3 coding sequence is TGTGCCAGCAGCACCACCGGGACAGAGGGCACCGGGGAGCTGTTTTTT. Translating it yields CASSTTGTEGTGELFF.

In this sample, this clonotype turned up a few times. This chain joins TRBV24-1 and TRBJ2-7, with TRBD2 identical over 7 bases. This CDR3 is built from 13 residues. J lost 3 bases, V lost 4 bases, and 2 bases had no gene match. Germline CDR1 KGHDR, CDR2 SFDVKD. The CDR3 region is CATSEASGYEQYF. The CDR3 region has the DNA TGTGCCACCAGTGAGGCTAGCGGCTACGAGCAGTACTTC.

A remark on this clonotype: An end of the junction differs from the germline gene, which may be a read error. V is TRBV30 and J is TRBJ1-1; 10 bases agree with TRBD1. The V gene's germline CDR1 is GTSNPN and CDR2 SVGIG (reference sequence). There are 14 residues in the CDR3. In DNA form, the CDR3 reads TGTGCCTGGAGTGGGGGACAGGGGAACAGTGAAGCTTTCTTT. Amino acids: CAWSGGQGNSEAFF.

This clonotype was seen more than once but under ten times. The J gene is TRBJ1-2, the V gene TRBV7-9; D is undetermined. CDR1 is SEHNR and CDR2 is FQNEAQ in the germline V gene (reference sequence). V gave up 8 bases and J gave up 6 bases, with 13 bases separating them. This CDR3 region has 12 residues. CDR3 region: CASGLLIHGYTF. The CDR3 DNA sequence: TGTGCCAGCGGCCTTTTGATTCATGGCTACACCTTC.

This clonotype turned up a few times. The chain recombines TRBV5-1 with TRBJ2-1; TRBD1 agrees at 10 bases. This CDR3 has 15 residues. The V and J ends lost 3 bases and 3 bases, in that order; junction bases with no gene match: 3. Germline V gene lookup returns CDR1 SGHRS and CDR2 YFSETQ. In DNA, the CDR3 is TGCGCCAGCAGCTGGGGGACAGGGGACTACAATGAGCAGTTCTTC. Encoded protein: CASSWGTGDYNEQFF.

Many counts were recorded for this clonotype. The rearrangement links TRBV6-1 to TRBJ2-1; D is ambiguous. The CDR3 is made up of 15 amino acids. Trimming cost V 1 base and J 3 bases, with 10 bases left between them. The germline V gene encodes CDR1 MNHNS and CDR2 SASEGT. DNA of the CDR3: TGTGCCAGCAGTGAAGTCAGCTGGAGCTACAATGAGCAGTTCTTC. Amino acids: CASSEVSWSYNEQFF.

Comment on this clonotype: A much more abundant neighbour one base away suggests this may be a read error. J is TRBJ2-7 and V is TRBV5-1; D is unresolved. Germline CDR1 reads SGHRS; CDR2 reads YFSETQ. There are 14 residues in the CDR3. The V end lost 3 bases, the J end lost 3 bases, and 13 bases lay between the germline ends. This CDR3 reads CASSSGQDGYEQYF. DNA for the CDR3: TGCGCCAGCAGCTCGGGTCAGGACGGCTACGAGCAGTACTTC.

The chain links TRBV6-5 to TRBJ1-1, with a possible D match to TRBD1 (5 bases). Germline V lookup: CDR1 MNHEY, CDR2 SVGAGI. V shed 5 bases and J shed 5 bases, with 15 bases lying between them. This CDR3 spans 14 amino acids. The CDR3 loop is CASSVRGVITEAFF. CDR3 nucleotides: TGTGCCAGCAGTGTCCGAGGGGTCATTACTGAAGCTTTCTTT.

This clonotype has a count of ten or more. The chain employs TRBV12-5 and TRBJ2-1; 11 bases map to TRBD2. J gave up 7 bases and V 1 base, and 6 bases lay outside the gene matches. Per the germline V gene, CDR1 is LGHNT and CDR2 is FRNRAP. The CDR3 totals 16 residues. In nucleotides, the CDR3 is TGTGCTAGTGGTTTGGACAGACTAGCGGGAACTAATGAGCAGTTCTTC. Protein product: CASGLDRLAGTNEQFF.

The rearrangement joins TRBV6-1 to TRBJ2-7; a weak D match, TRBD2 (6 bases). V shed 2 bases and J shed 9 bases, with 26 bases lying between them. The germline CDR1 and CDR2 sequences are MNHNS and SASEGT. There are 17 residues in the CDR3. The CDR3 reads CASSETPVTGTRLGQYF. In DNA form, the CDR3 reads TGTGCCAGCAGTGAAACTCCTGTGACTGGGACTCGATTGGGGCAGTACTTC.

This rearrangement joins TRBV27 to TRBJ1-2, with D hard to call. Germline values: CDR1 MNHEY, CDR2 SMNVEV (reference sequence). This CDR3 region has 15 residues. V lost 2 bases to trimming and J lost 4 bases, with 14 bases between them. The DNA for the CDR3 is TGTGCCAGCAGTTTACGGGCAGCAACCCTCTATGGCTACACCTTC. Its translation is CASSLRAATLYGYTF.